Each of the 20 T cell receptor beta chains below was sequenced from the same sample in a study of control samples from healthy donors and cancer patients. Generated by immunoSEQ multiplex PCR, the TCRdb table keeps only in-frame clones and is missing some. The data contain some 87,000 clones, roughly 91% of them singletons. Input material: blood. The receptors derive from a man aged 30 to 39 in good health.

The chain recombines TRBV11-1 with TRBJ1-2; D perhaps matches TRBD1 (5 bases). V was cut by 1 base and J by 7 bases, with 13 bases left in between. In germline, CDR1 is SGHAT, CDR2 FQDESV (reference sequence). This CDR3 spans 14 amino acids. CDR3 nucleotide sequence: TGTGCCAGCAGCTTAGGTCACAGGCCCCCTGGCTACACCTTC. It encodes CASSLGHRPPGYTF. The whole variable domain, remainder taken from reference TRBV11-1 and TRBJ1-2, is EAEVAQSPRYKITEKSQAVAFWCDPISGHATLYWYRQILGQGPELLVQFQDESVVDDSQLPKDRFSAERLKGVDSTLKIQPAELGDSAMYLCASSLGHRPPGYTFGSGTRLTVV.

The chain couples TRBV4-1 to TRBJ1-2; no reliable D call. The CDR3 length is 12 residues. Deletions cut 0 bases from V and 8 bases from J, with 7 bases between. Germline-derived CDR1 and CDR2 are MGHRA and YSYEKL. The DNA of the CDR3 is TGCGCCAGCAGCCAAGATTTGACCGGCTACACCTTC. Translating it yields CASSQDLTGYTF.

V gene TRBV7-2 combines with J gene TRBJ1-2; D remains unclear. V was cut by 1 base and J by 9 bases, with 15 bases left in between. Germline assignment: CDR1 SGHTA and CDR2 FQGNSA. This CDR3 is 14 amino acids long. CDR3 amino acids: CASSLEGLGSRYTF. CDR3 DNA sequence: TGTGCCAGCAGCTTAGAAGGGTTAGGCTCCCGCTACACCTTC.

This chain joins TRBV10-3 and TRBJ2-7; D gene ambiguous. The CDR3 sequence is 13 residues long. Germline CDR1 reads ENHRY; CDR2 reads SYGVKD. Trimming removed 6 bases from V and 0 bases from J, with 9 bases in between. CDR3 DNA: TGTGCCATCAGCCGGACGGACTCCTACGAGCAGTACTTC. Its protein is CAISRTDSYEQYF.

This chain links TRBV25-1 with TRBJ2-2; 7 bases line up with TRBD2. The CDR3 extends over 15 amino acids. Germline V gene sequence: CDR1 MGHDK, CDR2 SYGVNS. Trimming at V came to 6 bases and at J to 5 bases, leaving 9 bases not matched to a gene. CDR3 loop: CASREGGGRTGELFF. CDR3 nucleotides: TGTGCCAGCAGGGAGGGCGGGGGTAGGACCGGGGAGCTGTTTTTT.

Written as DNA, the CDR3 is TGTGCCACCAGTGATGCCCGAGCCGGGACAGAGACCTACGAGCAGTACTTC. This sequence encodes CATSDARAGTETYEQYF. This sequence joins TRBV24-1 and TRBJ2-7; 7 nucleotides match TRBD1. The J segment lost 2 bases and the V segment lost 3 bases, leaving 12 bases of the junction unmatched. CDR1 is KGHDR, CDR2 SFDVKD, per germline. This CDR3 has 17 residues.

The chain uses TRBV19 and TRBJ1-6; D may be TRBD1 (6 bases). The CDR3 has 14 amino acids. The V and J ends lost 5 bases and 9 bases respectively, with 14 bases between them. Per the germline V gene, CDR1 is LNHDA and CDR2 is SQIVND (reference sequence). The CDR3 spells CASSVRGDVSPLHF. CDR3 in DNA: TGTGCCAGTAGTGTCAGGGGTGACGTTTCACCCCTCCACTTT.

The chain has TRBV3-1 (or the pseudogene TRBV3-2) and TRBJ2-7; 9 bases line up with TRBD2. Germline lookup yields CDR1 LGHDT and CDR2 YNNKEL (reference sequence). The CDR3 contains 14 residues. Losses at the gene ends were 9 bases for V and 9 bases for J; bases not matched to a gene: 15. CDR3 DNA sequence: TGTGCCAGTGGGGAGCGGGGGGCGCGAAGTGGGCAGTACTTC. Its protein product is CASGERGARSGQYF.

The CDR3 region is CASSPPRTEAFF. The CDR3 DNA is TGTGCCAGCAGCCCTCCTAGGACTGAAGCTTTCTTT. This chain connects TRBV7-2 to TRBJ1-1; no reliable D call. The length of the CDR3 is 12 residues. Per germline, CDR1 SGHTA and CDR2 FQGNSA. Between the trimmed V and J ends, which lost 5 bases and 5 bases, there was a span of 9 bases.

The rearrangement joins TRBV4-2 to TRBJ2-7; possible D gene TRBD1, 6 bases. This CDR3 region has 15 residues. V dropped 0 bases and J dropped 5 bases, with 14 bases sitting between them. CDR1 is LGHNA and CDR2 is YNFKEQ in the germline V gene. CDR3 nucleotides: TGTGCCAGCAGCCAAGAACGAGTCAGGGGAAACGAGCAGTACTTC. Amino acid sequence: CASSQERVRGNEQYF.

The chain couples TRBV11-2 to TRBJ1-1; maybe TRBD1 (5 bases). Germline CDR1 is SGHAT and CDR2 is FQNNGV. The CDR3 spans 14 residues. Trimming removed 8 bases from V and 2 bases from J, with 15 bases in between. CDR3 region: CASSYRKPNTEAFF. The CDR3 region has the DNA TGTGCCAGCTCTTACAGGAAACCTAACACTGAAGCTTTCTTT.

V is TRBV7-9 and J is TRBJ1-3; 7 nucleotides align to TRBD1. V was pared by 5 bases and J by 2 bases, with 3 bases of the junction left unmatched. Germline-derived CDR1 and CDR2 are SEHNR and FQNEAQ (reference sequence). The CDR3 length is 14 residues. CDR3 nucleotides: TGTGCCAGCAGCCAGGGGGGCCCTGGAAACACCATATATTTT. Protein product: CASSQGGPGNTIYF. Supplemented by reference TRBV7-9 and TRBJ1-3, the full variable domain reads DTGVSQNPRHKITKRGQNVTFRCDPISEHNRLYWYRQTLGQGPEFLTYFQNEAQLEKSRLLSDRFSAERPKGSFSTLEIQRTEQGDSAMYLCASSQGGPGNTIYFGEGSWLTVV.

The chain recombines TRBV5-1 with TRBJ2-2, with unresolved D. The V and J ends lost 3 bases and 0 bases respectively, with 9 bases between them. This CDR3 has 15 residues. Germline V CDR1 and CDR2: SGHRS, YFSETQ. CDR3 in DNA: TGCGCCAGCAGCTCCAGCGAGGCGAACACCGGGGAGCTGTTTTTT. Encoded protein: CASSSSEANTGELFF.

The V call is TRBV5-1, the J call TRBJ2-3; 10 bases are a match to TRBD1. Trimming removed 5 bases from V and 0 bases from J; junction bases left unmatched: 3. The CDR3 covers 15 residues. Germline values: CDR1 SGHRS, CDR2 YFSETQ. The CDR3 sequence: CASRLGQGSTDTQYF. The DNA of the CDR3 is TGCGCCAGCAGGCTGGGACAGGGGAGCACAGATACGCAGTATTTT.

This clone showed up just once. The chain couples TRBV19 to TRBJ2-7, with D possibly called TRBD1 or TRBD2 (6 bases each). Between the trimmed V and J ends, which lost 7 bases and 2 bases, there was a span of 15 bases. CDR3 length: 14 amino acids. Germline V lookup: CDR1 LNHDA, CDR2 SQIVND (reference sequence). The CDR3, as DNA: TGTGCCAGTACCGGGGGACACCCAACCTACGAGCAGTACTTC. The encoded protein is CASTGGHPTYEQYF. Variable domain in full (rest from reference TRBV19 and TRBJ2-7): DGGITQSPKYLFRKEGQNVTLSCEQNLNHDAMYWYRQDPGQGLRLIYYSQIVNDFQKGDIAEGYSVSREKKESFPLTVTSAQKNPTAFYLCASTGGHPTYEQYFGPGTRLTVT.

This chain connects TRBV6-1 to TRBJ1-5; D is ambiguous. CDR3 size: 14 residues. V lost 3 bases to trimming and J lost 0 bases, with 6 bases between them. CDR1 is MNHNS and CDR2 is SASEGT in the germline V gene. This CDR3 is CASSEYHSNQPQHF. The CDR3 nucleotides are TGTGCCAGCAGTGAGTATCATAGCAATCAGCCCCAGCATTTT.

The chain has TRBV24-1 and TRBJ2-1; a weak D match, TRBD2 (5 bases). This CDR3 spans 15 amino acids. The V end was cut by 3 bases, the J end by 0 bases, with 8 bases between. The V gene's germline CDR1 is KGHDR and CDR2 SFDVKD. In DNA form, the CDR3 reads TGTGCCACCAGTGATCCTAGCCGCTCCTACAATGAGCAGTTCTTC. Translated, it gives CATSDPSRSYNEQFF.

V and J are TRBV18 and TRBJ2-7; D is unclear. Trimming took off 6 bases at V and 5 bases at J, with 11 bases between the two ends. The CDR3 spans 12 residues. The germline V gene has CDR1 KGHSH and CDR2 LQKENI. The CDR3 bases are TGTGCCAGCTCTCCCCTTGACGACGAGCAGTACTTC. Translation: CASSPLDDEQYF.

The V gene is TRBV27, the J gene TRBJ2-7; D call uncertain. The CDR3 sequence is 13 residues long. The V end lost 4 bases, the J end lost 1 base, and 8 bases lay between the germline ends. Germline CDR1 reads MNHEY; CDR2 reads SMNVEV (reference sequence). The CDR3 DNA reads TGTGCCAGCAGTTCGGGCCCTTCCTACGAGCAGTACTTC. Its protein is CASSSGPSYEQYF.

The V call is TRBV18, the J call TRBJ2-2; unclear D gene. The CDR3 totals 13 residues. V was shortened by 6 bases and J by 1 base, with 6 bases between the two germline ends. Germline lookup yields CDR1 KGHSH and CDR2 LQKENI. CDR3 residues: CASSFRNTGELFF. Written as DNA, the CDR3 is TGTGCCAGCTCTTTTCGGAACACCGGGGAGCTGTTTTTT.